This T cell receptor beta chain came from a study of CD8+ T cells in alopecia areata. Reverse transcription of extracted RNA yielded cDNA, which provided the sequencing template. Sequencing was performed with immunoSEQ multiplex PCR; in TCRdb, only in-frame clones are kept and a portion is missing. This sample yields approximately 110,000 clones, of which less than 75% are seen a single time; less than 15% belongs to the top ten. Specified treatment: oral pan-JAK inhibitor, 5-10 mg twice daily. Lesional scalp punch biopsies and peripheral blood were collected from alopecia areata patients. Sorting from PBMCs produced CD4+ and CD8+ T cells. This clone was seen a few times. Antigen unknown. Germline-derived CDR1 and CDR2 are SGHTA and FQGNSA. Trimming removed 3 bases from V and 3 bases from J; junction bases left unmatched: 5. CDR3 length: 14 amino acids. Study-wide results and limits: Scalp data also include sequences from resident alphabeta T cells of normal skin. Lesional tissue from the scalp (especially in alopecia totalis/universalis) showed higher clonality than normal scalp.

The TCR sequence derives from a human donor with alopecia areata. The chain joins TRBV7-2 to TRBJ2-7; 7 positions match TRBD1. Source: CD8+ T cells sorted from blood, taken at week 24, from a patient treated with tofacitinib. CDR3 sequence: CASSFHRGSYEQYF. The CDR3 bases are TGTGCCAGCAGCTTCCACAGGGGTAGCTACGAGCAGTACTTC.